The subject of this entry is one TCR beta chain. Its specificity is unknown. The patients chosen for sequencing had shown expansion of CD8+CD57+ cells (detected by flow cytometry). Patients had not yet gotten any therapy when their blood was taken for sampling. The V and J ends lost 6 bases and 3 bases respectively, with 17 bases between them. The germline V gene encodes CDR1 DFQATT and CDR2 SNEGSKA (reference sequence). The CDR3 sequence is 14 residues long. The data are from a study of CD8+CD57+ T cells in acquired aplastic anemia. Study-level background: When averaged, DNA from sorted CD4+ and CD8+ cells came to about 2.9 ug.

Whole-study results and caveats: Patients shared 25 to 35 CD8+ CDR3 sequences with controls. In CD8+ cells, Simpson's diversity showed no significant difference between patients and controls.

Investigators profiled TCR beta VDJ and CDR3 from genomic DNA template. TCRdb ran MiXCR on the reads and lists one entry per CDR3 protein. This table has about 120,000 distinct CDR3 sequences, about 60% appearing once. V and J are TRBV20-1 and TRBJ1-2; weak D call: TRBD1 (5 bases). The material sequenced was sorted CD4+, CD8+, or CD8+CD57+ T cells (not recorded which) from PBMCs. The sequence came from a human donor with aplastic anemia. CDR3 residues: CSAPRQPGDYGYTF. CDR3 bases: TGCAGTGCCCCTCGACAGCCGGGGGACTATGGCTACACCTTC.